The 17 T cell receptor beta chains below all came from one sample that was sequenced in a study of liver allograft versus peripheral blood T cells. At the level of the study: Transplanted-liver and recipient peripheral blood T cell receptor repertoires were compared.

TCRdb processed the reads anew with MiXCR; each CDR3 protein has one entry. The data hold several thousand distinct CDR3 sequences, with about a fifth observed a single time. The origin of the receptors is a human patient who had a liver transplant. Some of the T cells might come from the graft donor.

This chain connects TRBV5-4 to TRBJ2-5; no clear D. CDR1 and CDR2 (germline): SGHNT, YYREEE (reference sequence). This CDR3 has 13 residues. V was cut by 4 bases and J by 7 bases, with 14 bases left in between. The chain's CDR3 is CASSPDATGTQYF. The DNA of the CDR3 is TGTGCCAGCAGCCCGGATGCGACCGGGACCCAGTACTTC.

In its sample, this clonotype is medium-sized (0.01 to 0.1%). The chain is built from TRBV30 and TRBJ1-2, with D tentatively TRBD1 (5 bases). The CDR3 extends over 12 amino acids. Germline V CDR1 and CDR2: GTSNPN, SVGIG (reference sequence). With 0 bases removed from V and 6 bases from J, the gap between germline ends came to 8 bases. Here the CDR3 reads CAWSVQADGYTF. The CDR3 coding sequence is TGTGCCTGGAGTGTACAGGCGGATGGCTACACCTTC.

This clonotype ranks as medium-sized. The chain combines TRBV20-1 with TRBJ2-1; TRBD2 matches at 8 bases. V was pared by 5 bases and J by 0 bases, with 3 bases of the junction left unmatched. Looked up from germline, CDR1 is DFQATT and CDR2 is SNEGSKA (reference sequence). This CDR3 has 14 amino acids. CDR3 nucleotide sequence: TGCAGTGCTTGGCGGGAGGTCTCCTACAATGAGCAGTTCTTC. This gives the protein CSAWREVSYNEQFF.

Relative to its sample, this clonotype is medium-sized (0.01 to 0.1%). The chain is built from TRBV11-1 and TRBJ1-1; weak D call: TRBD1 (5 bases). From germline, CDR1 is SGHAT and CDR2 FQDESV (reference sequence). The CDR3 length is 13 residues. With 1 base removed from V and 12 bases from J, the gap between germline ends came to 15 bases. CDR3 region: CASSLVPGLGTFF. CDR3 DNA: TGTGCCAGCAGCTTAGTTCCAGGGCTCGGAACTTTCTTT. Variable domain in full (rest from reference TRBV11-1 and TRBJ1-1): EAEVAQSPRYKITEKSQAVAFWCDPISGHATLYWYRQILGQGPELLVQFQDESVVDDSQLPKDRFSAERLKGVDSTLKIQPAELGDSAMYLCASSLVPGLGTFFGQGTRLTVV.

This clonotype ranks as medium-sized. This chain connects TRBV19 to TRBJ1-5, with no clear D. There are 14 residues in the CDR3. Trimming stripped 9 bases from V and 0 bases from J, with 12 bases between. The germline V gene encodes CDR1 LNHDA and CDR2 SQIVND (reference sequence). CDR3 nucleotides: TGTGCCAGCTTAGCCCTGTATAGCAATCAGCCCCAGCATTTT. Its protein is CASLALYSNQPQHF.

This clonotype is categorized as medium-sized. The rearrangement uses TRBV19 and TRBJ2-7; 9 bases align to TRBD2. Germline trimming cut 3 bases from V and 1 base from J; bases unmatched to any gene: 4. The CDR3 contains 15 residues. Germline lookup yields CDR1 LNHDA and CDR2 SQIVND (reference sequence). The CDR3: CASSIVGLASYEQYF. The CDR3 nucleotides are TGTGCCAGTAGTATTGTCGGACTAGCGTCCTACGAGCAGTACTTC.

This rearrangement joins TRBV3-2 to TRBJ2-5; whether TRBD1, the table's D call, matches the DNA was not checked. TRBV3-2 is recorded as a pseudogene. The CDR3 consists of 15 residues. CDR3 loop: CASSQPTGGQETQYF. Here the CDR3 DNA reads TGTGCCAGCAGCCAACCGACAGGGGGCCAAGAGACCCAGTACTTC.

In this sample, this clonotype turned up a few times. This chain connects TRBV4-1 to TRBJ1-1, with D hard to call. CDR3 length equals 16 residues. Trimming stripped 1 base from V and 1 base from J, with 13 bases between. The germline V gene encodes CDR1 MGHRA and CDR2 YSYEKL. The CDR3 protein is CASSQGNSRPNTEAFF. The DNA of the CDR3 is TGCGCCAGCAGCCAAGGAAATTCCAGGCCGAACACTGAAGCTTTCTTT.

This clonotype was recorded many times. CDR3 bases: TGTGCCTGGAGTTCGCAGGGATACGAGCAGTACTTC. This translates into CAWSSQGYEQYF. The chain couples TRBV30 to TRBJ2-7; TRBD1 might be the D (5 bases). Germline CDR1 GTSNPN, CDR2 SVGIG (reference sequence). This CDR3 is built from 12 residues. Trimming stripped 2 bases from V and 4 bases from J, with 9 bases between.

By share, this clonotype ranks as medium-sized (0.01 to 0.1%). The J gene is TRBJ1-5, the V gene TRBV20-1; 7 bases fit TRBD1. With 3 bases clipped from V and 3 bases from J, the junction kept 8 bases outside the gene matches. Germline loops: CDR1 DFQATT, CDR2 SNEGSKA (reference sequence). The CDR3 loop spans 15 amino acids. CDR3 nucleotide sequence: TGCAGTGCTAGCCCGACAGGGTTGGACAATCAGCCCCAGCATTTT. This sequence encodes CSASPTGLDNQPQHF.

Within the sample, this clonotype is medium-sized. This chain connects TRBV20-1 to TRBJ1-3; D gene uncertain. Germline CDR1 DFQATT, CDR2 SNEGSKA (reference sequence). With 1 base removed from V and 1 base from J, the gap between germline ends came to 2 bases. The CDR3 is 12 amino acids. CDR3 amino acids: CSARGSGNTIYF. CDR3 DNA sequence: TGCAGTGCTAGAGGATCTGGAAACACCATATATTTT.

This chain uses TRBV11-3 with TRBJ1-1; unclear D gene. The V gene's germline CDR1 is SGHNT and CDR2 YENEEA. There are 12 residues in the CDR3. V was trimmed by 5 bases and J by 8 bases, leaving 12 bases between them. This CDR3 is CASSLEGEEAFF. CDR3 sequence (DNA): TGTGCCAGCAGCCTTGAGGGTGAGGAAGCTTTCTTT.

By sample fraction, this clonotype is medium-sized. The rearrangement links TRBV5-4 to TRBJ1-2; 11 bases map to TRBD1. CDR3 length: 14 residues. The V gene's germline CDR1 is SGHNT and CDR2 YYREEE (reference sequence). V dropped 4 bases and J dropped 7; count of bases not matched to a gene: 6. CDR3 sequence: CASSRMGQGGGYTF. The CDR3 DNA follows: TGTGCCAGCAGCCGCATGGGACAGGGGGGTGGCTACACCTTC.

The CDR3 DNA is TGCAGTGCTAGCGGACTAGCGGGGGGCCCGGGCACAGATACGCAGTATTTT. Translating it yields CSASGLAGGPGTDTQYF. This rearrangement joins TRBV20-1 to TRBJ2-3; 14 bases align to TRBD2. Germline trimming cut 3 bases from V and 1 base from J; bases unmatched to any gene: 6. The length of the CDR3 is 17 residues. CDR1 is DFQATT and CDR2 is SNEGSKA in the germline V gene (reference sequence).

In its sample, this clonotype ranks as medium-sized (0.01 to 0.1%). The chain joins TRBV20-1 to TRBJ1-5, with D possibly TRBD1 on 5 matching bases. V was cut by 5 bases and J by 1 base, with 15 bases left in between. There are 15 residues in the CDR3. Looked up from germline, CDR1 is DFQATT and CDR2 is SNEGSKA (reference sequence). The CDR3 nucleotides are TGCAGTGCTTCGGACTGGAAGGGGAGCAATCAGCCCCAGCATTTT. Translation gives CSASDWKGSNQPQHF.

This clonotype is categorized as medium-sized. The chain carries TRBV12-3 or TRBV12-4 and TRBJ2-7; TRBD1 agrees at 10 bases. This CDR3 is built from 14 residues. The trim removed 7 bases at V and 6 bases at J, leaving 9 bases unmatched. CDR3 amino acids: CASTAGQGYREQYF. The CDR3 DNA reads TGTGCCAGCACCGCGGGACAGGGGTATCGCGAGCAGTACTTC.

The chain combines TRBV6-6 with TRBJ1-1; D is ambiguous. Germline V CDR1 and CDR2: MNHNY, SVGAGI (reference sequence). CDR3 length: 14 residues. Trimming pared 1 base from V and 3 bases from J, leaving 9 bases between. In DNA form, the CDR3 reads TGTGCCAGCAGTTACTGGCCGGGAGACACTGAAGCTTTCTTT. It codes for CASSYWPGDTEAFF.